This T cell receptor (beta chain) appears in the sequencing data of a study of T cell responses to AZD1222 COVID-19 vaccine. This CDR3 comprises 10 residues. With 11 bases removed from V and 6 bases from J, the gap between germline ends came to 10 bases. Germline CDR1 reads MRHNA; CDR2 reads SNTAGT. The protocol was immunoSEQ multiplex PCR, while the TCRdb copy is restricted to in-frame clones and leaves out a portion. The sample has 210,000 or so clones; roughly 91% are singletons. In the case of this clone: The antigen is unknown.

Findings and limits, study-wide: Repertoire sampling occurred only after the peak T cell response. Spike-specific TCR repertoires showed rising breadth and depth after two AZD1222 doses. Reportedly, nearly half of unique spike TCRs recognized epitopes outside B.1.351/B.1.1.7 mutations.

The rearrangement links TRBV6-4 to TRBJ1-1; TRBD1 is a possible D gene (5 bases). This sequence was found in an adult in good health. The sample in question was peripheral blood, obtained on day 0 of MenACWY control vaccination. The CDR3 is CAGGGAEAFF. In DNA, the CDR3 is TGTGCCGGGGGAGGGGCTGAAGCTTTCTTT.